Sequencing of this T cell receptor beta chain was carried out in a study of T cell changes during pregnancy in multiple sclerosis. Libraries were prepared by immunoSEQ multiplex PCR; TCRdb keeps only in-frame clonotypes and omits some of them. This sample has about 57,000 clones, with about 92% found just once. Unmatched junction bases numbered 11, after V lost 8 bases and J lost 11 bases. CDR3 size: 13 residues. Germline CDR1 MGHRA, CDR2 YSYEKL. This sequence was found in a female donor with multiple sclerosis, enrolled in a pregnancy study. The material was peripheral blood, obtained after pregnancy. The chain is built from TRBV4-1 and TRBJ1-5; 8 bases map to TRBD1. CDR3 in amino acids: CASGQGPQGAQHF. The CDR3 DNA sequence: TGCGCCAGCGGACAGGGCCCCCAGGGCGCCCAGCATTTT.